A selection of T cell receptor beta chains follows, all from one sample in a study of T cells expressing NK-cell markers. TCRdb processed the 5' RACE reads again and assigns one entry to each CDR3 protein, with no DNA. The clone table shows 300,000 to 500,000 distinct CDR3 sequences, with the ten largest holding about 10%. Material: blood T cells: a sorted CD56 or NKG2C T cell subset, CD4+ or CD8+ T cells, or bulk PBMC T cells (not recorded which). All receptors come from a woman aged 45-59 years in good health. The CDR3 runs from the conserved cysteine through the conserved F or W. Fields, in order: J gene, V gene, CDR3 protein.

TRBJ2-1	TRBV7-9	CASSPPIAEGIYNEQFF
TRBJ2-7	TRBV23-1	CASSQFSATSTYEQYF
TRBJ2-1	TRBV5-1	CASMGDNEQFF
TRBJ2-2	TRBV12-3/TRBV12-4	CASLTSVNTGELFF
TRBJ2-7	TRBV4-1	CASSQEAVSYEQYF
TRBJ1-6	TRBV3-1	CASSLRVGDSPLHF
TRBJ1-1	TRBV7-9	CASSGTVEAFF
TRBJ1-3	TRBV19	CASSNQPSGNTIYF
TRBJ2-7	TRBV12-3/TRBV12-4	CASSLGGRAAYEQYF
TRBJ1-2	TRBV20-1	CSAQGAVGYTF